This TCR beta chain was observed in a study of T cells in Graves' hyperthyroidism and ophthalmopathy. This clonotype was seen a single time. Authors of the study amplified TCR beta CDR3 regions from RNA transcripts. Using the HTBI primer set, a first-round RT-PCR was run on the TCR CDR3. TCRdb processed the multiplex PCR reads anew with MiXCR; each CDR3 protein has one entry. The sample includes hundreds of thousands of distinct CDR3 sequences, approximately 21% of them seen just once. The CDR3 covers 15 residues. Trimming cost V 2 bases and J 3 bases; bases outside gene matches: 3. Uncontrolled infection, other autoimmune disease, pregnancy or lactation disqualified patients from enrolment.

This rearrangement joins TRBV12-3 or TRBV12-4 to TRBJ2-1; 8 bases map to TRBD1. Sequenced material: blood. The source of this sequence is a man between 25 and 39 years old with Graves' ophthalmopathy. The CDR3 coding sequence is TGTGCCAGCAGTTTATCAGGGGGCCTCTACAATGAGCAGTTCTTC. It yields the protein CASSLSGGLYNEQFF.